A selection of T cell receptor beta chains follows, all from one sample in a study of shared clonotypes between healthy human individuals. Here immunoSEQ multiplex PCR was the method, and the copy in TCRdb shows in-frame clones only, minus some. The data show 2 million to 3 million clones, over 85% seen once. What was sequenced was naive CD4+ T cells from PBMCs. These receptors were obtained from a man between 18 and 35 years old in good health. Some clones in this sample may be carry-over from other donors' samples. CDR3s include the opening cysteine and the closing phenylalanine or tryptophan. Fields, in order: CDR3 length, clone size, D gene, J gene, V gene, CDR3 protein, CDR3 DNA. D genes are given only for firm matches. Clone size, where shown, is once, few, many, or a class for clones that have expanded.

15 | NA | NA | TRBJ1-1 | TRBV7-6 | CASSLVNRPNTEAFF | TGTGCCAGCAGCTTAGTAAACAGGCCGAACACTGAAGCTTTCTTT
15 | NA | NA | TRBJ1-3 | TRBV28 | CASSFQSPGGNTIYF | TGTGCCAGCAGTTTCCAGTCCCCGGGTGGAAACACCATATATTTT
15 | NA | TRBD1 | TRBJ2-2 | TRBV5-4 | CASSSAGGNTGELFF | TGTGCCAGCAGCTCGGCAGGGGGAAACACCGGGGAGCTGTTTTTT
14 | NA | NA | TRBJ1-5 | TRBV6-5 | CVSSLGRAWQPQHF | TGTGTCAGCAGTCTCGGGCGAGCCTGGCAGCCCCAGCATTTT
15 | NA | NA | TRBJ2-2 | TRBV18 | CASAERAVNTGELFF | TGTGCCAGCGCGGAACGGGCGGTTAACACCGGGGAGCTGTTTTTT
15 | NA | TRBD2 | TRBJ2-5 | TRBV7-3 | CASSSGLAYQETQYF | TGTGCCAGCAGCTCTGGACTAGCGTACCAAGAGACCCAGTACTTC
15 | once | NA | TRBJ2-5 | TRBV2 | CASSEAVISPGAQYF | TGTGCCAGCAGTGAAGCGGTGATTAGCCCGGGGGCCCAGTACTTC
17 | NA | TRBD2 | TRBJ2-7 | TRBV28 | CASSSPGEAGGPGEQYF | TGTGCCAGCAGCTCCCCGGGGGAAGCGGGAGGGCCCGGCGAGCAGTACTTC
15 | NA | NA | TRBJ2-2 | TRBV5-5 | CASSGDPVNTGELFF | TGTGCCAGCAGCGGGGATCCAGTTAACACCGGGGAGCTGTTTTTT
16 | NA | TRBD1 | TRBJ2-3 | TRBV5-1 | CASSLQGERRTDTQYF | TGCGCCAGCAGCCTGCAGGGGGAGCGGCGCACAGATACGCAGTATTTT
15 | NA | NA | TRBJ1-5 | TRBV28 | CASSLAQAGSQPQHF | TGTGCCAGCAGTTTAGCCCAGGCAGGCAGTCAGCCCCAGCATTTT
13 | few | NA | TRBJ1-5 | TRBV10-3 | CAISAESNQPQHF | TGTGCCATCAGTGCGGAGAGCAATCAGCCCCAGCATTTT
14 | once | TRBD2 | TRBJ2-7 | TRBV5-1 | CASSRGTSGYEQYF | TGCGCCAGCAGCCGCGGGACTAGCGGCTACGAGCAGTACTTC
15 | NA | NA | TRBJ2-7 | TRBV5-5 | CASSLVEGTAYEQYF | TGTGCCAGCAGCTTGGTGGAGGGAACTGCCTACGAGCAGTACTTC
17 | NA | TRBD2 | TRBJ2-7 | TRBV30 | CAWSILAGGSYTYEQYF | TGTGCCTGGAGTATTTTAGCGGGAGGGTCCTATACCTACGAGCAGTACTTC
15 | NA | NA | TRBJ2-7 | TRBV4-1 | CASSPGAAVSYEQYF | TGCGCCAGCAGCCCGGGGGCAGCCGTCTCCTACGAGCAGTACTTC